The 3 T cell receptor beta chains listed next were all sequenced from one sample in a study of T cell responses to AZD1222 COVID-19 vaccine. Libraries were prepared by immunoSEQ multiplex PCR; TCRdb keeps only in-frame clonotypes and omits some of them. Here the sample spans approximately 200,000 clones, around 90% being singletons. Sequenced here: peripheral blood, sampled on day 0 of AZD1222 vaccination. Source of these receptors: an adult in good health.

This chain connects TRBV9 to TRBJ2-3; D tentatively fits TRBD1 or TRBD2 (5 bases each). The germline V gene has CDR1 SGDLS and CDR2 YYNGEE. This CDR3 has 15 residues. V was trimmed by 0 bases and J by 2 bases, leaving 10 bases between them. The CDR3 DNA reads as TGTGCCAGCAGCGTAGTCGGGGCTCCCACAGATACGCAGTATTTT. Its protein is CASSVVGAPTDTQYF.

The chain couples TRBV28 to TRBJ1-6; D not resolved. There are 19 residues in the CDR3. V was clipped by 4 bases and J by 2 bases, with 21 bases between them. CDR1 MDHEN and CDR2 SYDVKM come from the germline V gene. The CDR3 region is CASSSIPPGPGTYNSPLHF. CDR3 in DNA: TGTGCCAGCAGTTCCATTCCCCCCGGCCCTGGGACCTATAATTCACCCCTCCACTTT.

The chain recombines TRBV5-6 with TRBJ2-7; TRBD1 might be the D (5 bases). The germline V gene encodes CDR1 SGHDT and CDR2 YYEEEE. CDR3 length equals 15 residues. V was pared by 4 bases and J by 3 bases, with 17 bases between. As DNA, the CDR3 is TGTGCCAGCAGCCCGATACCCTCGGACAACTACGAGCAGTACTTC. It translates to CASSPIPSDNYEQYF.